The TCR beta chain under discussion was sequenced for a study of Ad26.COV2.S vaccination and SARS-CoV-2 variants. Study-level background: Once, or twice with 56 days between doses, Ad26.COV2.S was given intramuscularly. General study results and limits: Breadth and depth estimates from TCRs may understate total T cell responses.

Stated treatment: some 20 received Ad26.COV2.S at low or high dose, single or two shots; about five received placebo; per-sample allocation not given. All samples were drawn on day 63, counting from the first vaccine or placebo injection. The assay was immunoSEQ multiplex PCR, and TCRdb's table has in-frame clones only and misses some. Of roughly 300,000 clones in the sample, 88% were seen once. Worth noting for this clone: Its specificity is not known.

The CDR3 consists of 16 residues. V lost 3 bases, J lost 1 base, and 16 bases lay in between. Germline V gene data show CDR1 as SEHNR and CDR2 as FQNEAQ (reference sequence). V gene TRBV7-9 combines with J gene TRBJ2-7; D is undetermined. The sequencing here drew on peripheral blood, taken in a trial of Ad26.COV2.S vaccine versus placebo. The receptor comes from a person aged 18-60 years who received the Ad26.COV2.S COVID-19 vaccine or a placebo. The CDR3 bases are TGTGCCAGCAGCTTTGACCCTGGCGGATTTTCCTACGAGCAGTACTTC. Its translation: CASSFDPGGFSYEQYF.